One sample yielded the 2 T cell receptor beta chains listed below, sequenced in a study of T cell responses to AZD1222 COVID-19 vaccine. Sequencing used immunoSEQ multiplex PCR; TCRdb keeps in-frame clones, though not all of them. The sample records some 56,000 clones, approximately 92% being singletons. This specimen consisted of peripheral blood, obtained 28 days after the second AZD1222 dose. These receptors were taken from an adult who received the AZD1222 COVID-19 vaccine.

V usage is TRBV5-6 and J usage is TRBJ1-2, with D perhaps TRBD1 (5 bases). Germline V gene lookup returns CDR1 SGHDT and CDR2 YYEEEE. V was cut by 0 bases and J by 1 base, with 10 bases left in between. The CDR3 consists of 15 residues. The CDR3 DNA is TGTGCCAGCAGCTTGGTTGGGGCCAATAACTATGGCTACACCTTC. This encodes CASSLVGANNYGYTF.

The chain uses TRBV19 and TRBJ1-5; D is possibly TRBD1 (6 bases). The CDR3 totals 16 residues. Between the trimmed V and J ends, which lost 6 bases and 0 bases, there was a span of 15 bases. In germline, CDR1 is LNHDA, CDR2 SQIVND (reference sequence). In DNA form, the CDR3 reads TGTGCCAGTAGGGAAACGACAGGTTATAGCAATCAGCCCCAGCATTTT. Protein: CASRETTGYSNQPQHF.